This T cell receptor beta chain was retrieved from a study of blood T cell repertoires in COVID-19. Only in-frame clones appear in the TCRdb table, and some are missing; sequencing was by immunoSEQ multiplex PCR. The data contain approximately 200,000 clones, approximately 82% of them singletons. The CDR3 has 14 amino acids. CDR1 and CDR2 (germline): MNHEY, SVGAGI. With 2 bases removed from V and 1 base from J, the gap between germline ends came to 8 bases. The sequence derives from a human donor with acute or convalescent COVID-19. The donor label of this sample is uncertain. Material: peripheral blood. V and J are TRBV6-5 and TRBJ1-1, with D possibly TRBD1 on 6 matching bases. The CDR3 sequence: CASSYRTENTEAFF. The CDR3 nucleotides are TGTGCCAGCAGTTACCGGACAGAGAACACTGAAGCTTTCTTT.